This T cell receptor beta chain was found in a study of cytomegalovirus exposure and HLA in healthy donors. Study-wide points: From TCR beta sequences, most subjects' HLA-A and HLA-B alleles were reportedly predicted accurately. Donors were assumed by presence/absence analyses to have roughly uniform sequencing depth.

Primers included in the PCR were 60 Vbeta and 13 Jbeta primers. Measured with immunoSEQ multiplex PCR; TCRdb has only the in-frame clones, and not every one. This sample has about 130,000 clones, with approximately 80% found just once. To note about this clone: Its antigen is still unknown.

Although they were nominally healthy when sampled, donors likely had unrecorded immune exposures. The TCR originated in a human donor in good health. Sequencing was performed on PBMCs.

CDR3 coding DNA: TGTGCCAGCAGTTTAATGACAATCCGGGACAGAAGAATCTACGAGCAGTACTTC. Amino acids: CASSLMTIRDRRIYEQYF. This rearrangement joins TRBV28 to TRBJ2-7; 7 nucleotides agree with TRBD1. Trimming took 2 bases from V and 3 from J; bases not matched to a gene: 16. Germline V lookup: CDR1 MDHEN, CDR2 SYDVKM. The CDR3 is 18 residues long.